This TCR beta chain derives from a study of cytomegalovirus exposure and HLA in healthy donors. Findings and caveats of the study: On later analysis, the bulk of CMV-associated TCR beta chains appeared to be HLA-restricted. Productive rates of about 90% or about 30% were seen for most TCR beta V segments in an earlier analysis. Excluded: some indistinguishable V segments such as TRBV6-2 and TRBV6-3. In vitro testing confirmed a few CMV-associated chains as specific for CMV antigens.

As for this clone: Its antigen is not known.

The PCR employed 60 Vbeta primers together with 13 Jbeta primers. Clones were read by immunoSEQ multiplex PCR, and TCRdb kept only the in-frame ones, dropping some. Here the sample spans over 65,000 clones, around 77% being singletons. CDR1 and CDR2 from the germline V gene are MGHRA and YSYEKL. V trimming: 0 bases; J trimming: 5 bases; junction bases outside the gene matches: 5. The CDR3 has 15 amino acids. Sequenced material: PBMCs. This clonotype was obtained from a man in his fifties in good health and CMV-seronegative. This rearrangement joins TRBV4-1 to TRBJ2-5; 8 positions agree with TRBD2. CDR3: CASSQEGTRWETQYF. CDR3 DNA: TGCGCCAGCAGCCAAGAGGGGACTAGATGGGAGACCCAGTACTTC.